This T cell receptor beta chain is from a study of blood T cell repertoires in COVID-19. At the level of the study: From T cells, B-cell-depleted T cells, or PBMCs came the material, which was cDNA or gDNA.

V dropped 5 bases and J dropped 0; count of bases not matched to a gene: 11. Germline CDR1 and CDR2: MNHEY and SMNVEV (reference sequence). The CDR3 extends over 18 amino acids. In the study's own analysis: The authors estimated nucleated cell counts from reference gene primer amplification. Measured with immunoSEQ multiplex PCR; TCRdb has only the in-frame clones, and not every one. V, J and clone size are those of that table, while D and trimming were read from the DNA. The sample lists approximately 210,000 clones, approximately 80% occurring once. The cohort comprised adults aged 18 to 89 years residing in about two dozen US areas. Membership in each cohort depended on participant-reported clinical history.

Sequencing input: PBMCs or T cells enriched from blood (not recorded which). The receptor's source is a woman aged 45-60 years with acute COVID-19. V usage is TRBV27 and J usage is TRBJ2-3, with 10 bases aligning to TRBD2. Here the CDR3 reads CASSRGLAGVLSTDTQYF. The CDR3 coding sequence is TGTGCCAGCAGTAGGGGGCTAGCGGGGGTACTAAGCACAGATACGCAGTATTTT.